The 16 T cell receptor beta chains presented below share a single source sample, sequenced in a study of CD8+ T cells in alopecia areata (dated by TCRdb to the late 2010s). Library preparation was by the immunoSEQ multiplex PCR assay. RNA was extracted from all samples and reverse transcribed into cDNA as template for TCR sequencing. TCRdb obtained this table from immuneACCESS and retained in-frame rearrangements with V and J assigned. These tables miss some clones; where compared with another copy, unresolved V genes account for less than half of the shortfall, and the remainder is unexplained. The sample table contains around 150,000 clones; only one count was recorded for 50% to 65% of them. 13% to 15% of the sample lies in the top ten. Per the publication, the time point label means: 24 weeks on oral tofacitinib. Interpreted using the paper, the treatment or condition label stands for: oral pan-JAK inhibitor, 5-10 mg twice daily.

Material: CD4+ T cells sorted from blood, obtained at week 24, from a patient treated with tofacitinib. These receptors were obtained from a human donor with alopecia areata.

The chain couples TRBV5-1 to TRBJ2-1; perhaps TRBD1 as D (6 bases). The CDR3 totals 14 residues. The germline gives CDR1 SGHRS, CDR2 YFSETQ. V was cut by 4 bases and J by 5 bases, with 13 bases left in between. The CDR3 protein is CASSRAGQHNEQFF. The CDR3 nucleotides are TGCGCCAGCAGCAGGGCCGGACAGCACAATGAGCAGTTCTTC.

This chain uses TRBV6-5 with TRBJ2-2; D call uncertain. The CDR3 length is 13 residues. Trimming took off 7 bases at V and 6 bases at J, with 12 bases between the two ends. Germline CDR1 MNHEY, CDR2 SVGAGI. The CDR3 is CASTQSAAGELFF. As DNA, the CDR3 is TGTGCCAGCACCCAATCGGCCGCCGGGGAGCTGTTTTTT.

This clone was seen only a few times. The chain recombines TRBV5-1 with TRBJ2-5, with 7 bases aligning to TRBD1. The CDR3 is made up of 14 amino acids. Trimming removed 0 bases from V and 5 bases from J; junction bases left unmatched: 4. The germline V gene has CDR1 SGHRS and CDR2 YFSETQ. The CDR3 protein is CASSLEGGSETQYF. CDR3 sequence (DNA): TGCGCCAGCAGCTTGGAAGGGGGCTCGGAGACCCAGTACTTC.

V is TRBV11-2 and J is TRBJ2-3; D gene ambiguous. Germline V lookup: CDR1 SGHAT, CDR2 FQNNGV. The V end was cut by 1 base, the J end by 10 bases, with 6 bases between. This CDR3 has 11 amino acids. The CDR3 DNA is TGTGCCAGCAGCTTAGGGGATCCGCAGTATTTT. It codes for CASSLGDPQYF.

V is TRBV6-5 and J is TRBJ2-1; D perhaps matches TRBD1 (5 bases). V was pared by 5 bases and J by 10 bases, with 15 bases between. The CDR3 runs 13 residues. Germline V gives CDR1 MNHEY, CDR2 SVGAGI. CDR3 protein: CASSPGRVYEQFF. The CDR3 region has the DNA TGTGCCAGCAGTCCCGGCAGGGTATACGAGCAGTTCTTC.

There are a few counts of this clone. The chain couples TRBV30 to TRBJ2-3, with TRBD2 matching over 12 bases. The CDR3 contains 13 residues. Looked up from germline, CDR1 is GTSNPN and CDR2 is SVGIG (reference sequence). CDR3 protein: CASTSGGMDTQYF. The CDR3 region has the DNA TGTGCGAGTACTAGCGGGGGGATGGATACGCAGTATTTT.

The chain has TRBV30 and TRBJ1-2, with no clear D. The CDR3 totals 13 residues. CDR1 is GTSNPN and CDR2 is SVGIG in the germline V gene (reference sequence). Trimming cost V 3 bases and J 4 bases, with 12 bases left between them. The CDR3 spells CAWSPAPGYGYTF. The CDR3 nucleotides read TGTGCCTGGAGCCCCGCACCGGGCTATGGCTACACCTTC. The full variable domain, rest sourced from reference TRBV30 and TRBJ1-2, is SQTIHQWPATLVQPVGSPLSLECTVEGTSNPNLYWYRQAAGRGLQLLFYSVGIGQISSEVPQNLSASRPQDRQFILSSKKLLLSDSGFYLCAWSPAPGYGYTFGSGTRLTVV.

This clone was recorded once. The chain couples TRBV27 to TRBJ2-7; unclear D gene. The CDR3 spans 11 residues. Germline assignment: CDR1 MNHEY and CDR2 SMNVEV (reference sequence). Trimming pared 4 bases from V and 2 bases from J, leaving 3 bases between. CDR3 residues: CASSSPYEQYF. The CDR3 region has the DNA TGTGCCAGCAGTTCCCCCTACGAGCAGTACTTC.

The rearrangement joins TRBV5-1 to TRBJ1-6; D might be TRBD1 (5 bases). Germline-derived CDR1 and CDR2 are SGHRS and YFSETQ. The CDR3 has 14 amino acids. With 4 bases removed from V and 5 bases from J, the gap between germline ends came to 10 bases. CDR3 nucleotides: TGCGCCAGCAGCCGGGACGGCCATAATTCACCCCTCCACTTT. Encoded protein: CASSRDGHNSPLHF.

The chain is built from TRBV2 and TRBJ1-6; a possible D gene is TRBD1 (5 bases). Germline V gene sequence: CDR1 SNHLY, CDR2 FYNNEI. The V end was cut by 4 bases, the J end by 2 bases, with 9 bases between. The CDR3 loop spans 15 amino acids. The CDR3 nucleotides read TGTGCCAGCAGTGTAGGGGAAACCTATAATTCACCCCTCCACTTT. It codes for CASSVGETYNSPLHF.

J is TRBJ1-6 and V is TRBV30; weak D call: TRBD1 (5 bases). V lost 4 bases and J lost 9, with 16 bases in between. The CDR3 totals 14 residues. Germline values: CDR1 GTSNPN, CDR2 SVGIG (reference sequence). The CDR3 protein is CAWTPLEGVSPLHF. The CDR3 nucleotides are TGTGCCTGGACCCCGTTAGAAGGGGTTTCACCCCTCCACTTT.

Only a few counts were recorded for this clone. The chain uses TRBV7-9 and TRBJ1-1, with TRBD1 identical over 8 bases. After removal of 2 bases from V and 6 bases from J, the junction contained 11 bases not matched to a gene. Looked up from germline, CDR1 is SEHNR and CDR2 is FQNEAQ (reference sequence). The CDR3 is made up of 16 amino acids. The CDR3 here is CASSLFAGGAFPEAFF. The CDR3 DNA is TGTGCCAGCAGCTTATTTGCAGGGGGCGCGTTCCCTGAAGCTTTCTTT.

This clone was observed a handful of times. The chain recombines TRBV7-9 with TRBJ1-5; D call uncertain. V was shortened by 1 base and J by 6 bases, with 4 bases between the two germline ends. The CDR3 consists of 12 residues. CDR1 is SEHNR and CDR2 is FQNEAQ in the germline V gene (reference sequence). The CDR3 bases are TGTGCCAGCAGCTTAGTGGGTCAGCCCCAGCATTTT. This sequence encodes CASSLVGQPQHF.

The V and J genes are TRBV19 and TRBJ2-1; 8 positions agree with TRBD1. Trimming at V came to 4 bases and at J to 0 bases, leaving 2 bases not matched to a gene. The CDR3 totals 15 residues. CDR1 LNHDA and CDR2 SQIVND come from the germline V gene (reference sequence). The CDR3 sequence is CASSNQGASYNEQFF. For the CDR3, the DNA is TGTGCCAGTAGTAACCAGGGGGCCTCCTACAATGAGCAGTTCTTC.

This clone was seen more than once but under ten times. This chain links TRBV25-1 with TRBJ1-6; D may be TRBD1 (6 bases). V was cut by 7 bases and J by 10 bases, with 14 bases left in between. The germline V gene encodes CDR1 MGHDK and CDR2 SYGVNS. The CDR3 contains 13 residues. DNA of the CDR3: TGTGCCAGCAATTACGGGACAAGCTCACCCCTCCACTTT. This sequence encodes CASNYGTSSPLHF.

This clone was observed a few times. CDR3 loop: CSVTTGARGPYEQYF. CDR3 coding DNA: TGCAGCGTGACTACAGGGGCAAGGGGTCCCTACGAGCAGTACTTC. The chain links TRBV29-1 to TRBJ2-7, with 7 bases aligning to TRBD1. Germline V CDR1 and CDR2: SQVTM, ANQGSEA. Trimming at V came to 6 bases and at J to 2 bases, leaving 13 bases not matched to a gene. The CDR3 contains 15 residues.